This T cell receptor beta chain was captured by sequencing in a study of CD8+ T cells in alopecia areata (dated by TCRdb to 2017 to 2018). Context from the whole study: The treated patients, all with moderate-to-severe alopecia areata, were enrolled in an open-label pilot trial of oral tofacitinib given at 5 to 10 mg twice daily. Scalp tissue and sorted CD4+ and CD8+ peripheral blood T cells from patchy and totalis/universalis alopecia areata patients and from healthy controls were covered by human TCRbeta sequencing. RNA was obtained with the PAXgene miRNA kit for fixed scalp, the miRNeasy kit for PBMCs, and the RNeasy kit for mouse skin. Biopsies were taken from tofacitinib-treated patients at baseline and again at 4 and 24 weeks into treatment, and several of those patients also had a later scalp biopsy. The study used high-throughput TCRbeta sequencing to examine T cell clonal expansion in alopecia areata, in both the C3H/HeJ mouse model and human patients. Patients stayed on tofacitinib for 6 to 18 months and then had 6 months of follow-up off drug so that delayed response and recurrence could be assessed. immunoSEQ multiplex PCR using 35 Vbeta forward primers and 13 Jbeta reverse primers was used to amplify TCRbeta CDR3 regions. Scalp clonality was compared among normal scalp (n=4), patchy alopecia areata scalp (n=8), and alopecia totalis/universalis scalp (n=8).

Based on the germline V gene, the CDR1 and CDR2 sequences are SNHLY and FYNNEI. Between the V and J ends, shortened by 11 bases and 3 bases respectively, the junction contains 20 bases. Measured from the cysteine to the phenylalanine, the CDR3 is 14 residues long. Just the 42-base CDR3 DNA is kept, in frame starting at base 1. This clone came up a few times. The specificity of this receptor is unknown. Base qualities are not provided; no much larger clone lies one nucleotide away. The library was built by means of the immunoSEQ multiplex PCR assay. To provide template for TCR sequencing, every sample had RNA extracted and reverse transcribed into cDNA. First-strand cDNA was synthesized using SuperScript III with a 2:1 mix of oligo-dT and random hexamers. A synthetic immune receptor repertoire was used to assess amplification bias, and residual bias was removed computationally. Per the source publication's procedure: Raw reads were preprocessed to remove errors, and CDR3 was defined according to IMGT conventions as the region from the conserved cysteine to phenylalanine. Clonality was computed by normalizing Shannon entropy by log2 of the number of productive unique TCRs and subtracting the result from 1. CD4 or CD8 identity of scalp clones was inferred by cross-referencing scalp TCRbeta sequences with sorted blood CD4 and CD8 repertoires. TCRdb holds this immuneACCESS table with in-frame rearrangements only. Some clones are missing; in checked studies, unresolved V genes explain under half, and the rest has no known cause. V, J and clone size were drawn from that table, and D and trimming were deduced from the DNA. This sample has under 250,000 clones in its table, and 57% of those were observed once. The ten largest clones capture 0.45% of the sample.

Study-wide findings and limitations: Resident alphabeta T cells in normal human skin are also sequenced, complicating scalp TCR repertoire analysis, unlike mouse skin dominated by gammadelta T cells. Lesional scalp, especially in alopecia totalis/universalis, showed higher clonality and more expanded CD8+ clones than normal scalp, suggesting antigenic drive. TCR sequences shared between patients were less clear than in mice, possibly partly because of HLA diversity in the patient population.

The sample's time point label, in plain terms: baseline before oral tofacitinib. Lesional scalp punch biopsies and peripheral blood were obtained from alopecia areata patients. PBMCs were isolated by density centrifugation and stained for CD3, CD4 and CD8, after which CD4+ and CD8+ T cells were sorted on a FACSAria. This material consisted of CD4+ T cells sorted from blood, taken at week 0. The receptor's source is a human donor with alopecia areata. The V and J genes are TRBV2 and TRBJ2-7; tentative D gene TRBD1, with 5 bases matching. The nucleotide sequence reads TGTGCCGCTAGAGTCGATTCGACAGACTACGAGCAGTACTTC. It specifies CAARVDSTDYEQYF.